The 28 T cell receptor beta chains in this list originate from one sample, sequenced in a study of cytomegalovirus exposure and HLA in healthy donors. The PCR used 60 Vbeta and 13 Jbeta primers. The method was immunoSEQ multiplex PCR; TCRdb's version includes in-frame clones alone and lacks a portion of them. The sample table sets out tens of thousands of clones. The sample comprised PBMCs. Every receptor here comes from a man over 45 in good health and CMV-seropositive.

The chain joins TRBV18 to TRBJ1-1; 8 bases fit TRBD1. V lost 3 bases and J lost 1; bases outside the gene matches: 10. CDR3 length: 17 amino acids. Germline CDR1 KGHSH, CDR2 LQKENI. The CDR3 coding sequence is TGTGCCAGCTCACCTTCGGCAGGGGGCGTCTCGAACACTGAAGCTTTCTTT. Translating it yields CASSPSAGGVSNTEAFF.

CDR3 loop: CASSPRPYSYEQYF. The CDR3 coding sequence is TGTGCCAGCAGCCCCCGCCCCTACTCCTACGAGCAGTACTTC. V is TRBV6-5 and J is TRBJ2-7; D not certain. Trimming shortened V by 6 bases and J by 0 bases, and 12 bases separated the two germline ends. CDR3 length equals 14 residues. The germline V gene encodes CDR1 MNHEY and CDR2 SVGAGI.

Remarks on this clone: Other DNA sequences within the sample encode an identical CDR3. The gene calls are TRBV30 and TRBJ1-2, with unresolved D. Germline CDR1 is GTSNPN and CDR2 is SVGIG (reference sequence). There are 13 residues in the CDR3. V gave up 1 base and J gave up 5 bases, with 11 bases separating them. The DNA of the CDR3 is TGTGCCTGGAGTGGGTCCGGAGGGTATGGCTACACCTTC. Translation: CAWSGSGGYGYTF.

The chain combines TRBV7-2 with TRBJ1-2, with D perhaps TRBD1 (6 bases). Germline V gives CDR1 SGHTA, CDR2 FQGNSA. The germline V and J ends were trimmed by 0 bases and 6 bases, with 17 bases remaining between them. CDR3 length equals 16 residues. The CDR3 coding sequence is TGTGCCAGCAGCTTAGCGCTGGGTCAGGGGTCCCATGGCTACACCTTC. This encodes CASSLALGQGSHGYTF.

J is TRBJ1-3 and V is TRBV10-3; maybe TRBD1 (5 bases). The CDR3 loop spans 16 amino acids. The germline CDR1 and CDR2 sequences are ENHRY and SYGVKD. Trimming cost V 6 bases and J 2 bases, with 17 bases left between them. The CDR3 DNA reads as TGTGCCATCAGCCCCTCCTCCCAGGGTACTGGAAACACCATATATTTT. Protein sequence: CAISPSSQGTGNTIYF.

The rearrangement links TRBV5-1 to TRBJ1-2; a possible D gene is TRBD1 (6 bases). The CDR3 consists of 15 residues. Trimming left V 0 bases short and J 6 bases short, with 15 bases between. Germline CDR1 and CDR2: SGHRS and YFSETQ. CDR3 nucleotides: TGCGCCAGCAGCTTGGAGGGAGGGGGAGAAGATGGCTACACCTTC. Translating it yields CASSLEGGGEDGYTF.

The J gene is TRBJ1-2, the V gene TRBV6-5; 7 bases match TRBD1. This CDR3 region has 14 residues. Germline V gives CDR1 MNHEY, CDR2 SVGAGI. The J segment lost 0 bases and the V segment lost 6 bases, leaving 4 bases of the junction unmatched. CDR3 nucleotide sequence: TGTGCCAGCAGACACAGGGGATCTAACTATGGCTACACCTTC. Its translation: CASRHRGSNYGYTF.

The chain recombines TRBV5-1 with TRBJ1-5, with TRBD1 matching 8 bases. Germline CDR1 and CDR2: SGHRS and YFSETQ. J lost 4 bases, V lost 4 bases, and 4 bases had no gene match. The CDR3 has 14 amino acids. This CDR3 reads CASSPTGDNQPQHF. In nucleotides, the CDR3 is TGCGCCAGCAGCCCGACAGGGGATAATCAGCCCCAGCATTTT.

The rearrangement joins TRBV5-1 to TRBJ2-2; 14 nucleotides agree with TRBD2. Germline CDR1 is SGHRS and CDR2 is YFSETQ. The CDR3 length is 16 residues. The junction had 1 base not matched to a gene; V was cut back by 4 bases and J by 2 bases. The CDR3, as DNA: TGCGCCAGCAGCGGGACTAGCGGGAGCAACACCGGGGAGCTGTTTTTT. The encoded protein is CASSGTSGSNTGELFF. Variable domain in full (rest from reference TRBV5-1 and TRBJ2-2): KAGVTQTPRYLIKTRGQQVTLSCSPISGHRSVSWYQQTPGQGLQFLFEYFSETQRNKGNFPGRFSGRQFSNSRSEMNVSTLELGDSALYLCASSGTSGSNTGELFFGEGSRLTVL.

The rearrangement joins TRBV6-6 to TRBJ2-5, with a tentative D call TRBD2 (6 bases). This CDR3 contains 13 residues. Trimming took off 5 bases at V and 4 bases at J, with 11 bases between the two ends. Germline lookup yields CDR1 MNHNY and CDR2 SVGAGI (reference sequence). The CDR3 protein is CASSPGTPETQYF. In DNA, the CDR3 is TGTGCCAGCAGTCCCGGGACTCCAGAGACCCAGTACTTC.

The V gene is TRBV6-1, the J gene TRBJ1-5, with 11 bases identical to TRBD1. V trimming: 4 bases; J trimming: 0 bases; junction bases outside the gene matches: 5. Looked up from germline, CDR1 is MNHNS and CDR2 is SASEGT. This CDR3 region has 17 residues. The CDR3 DNA sequence: TGTGCCAGCAGTGGGACAGGGGGCCTATATAGCAATCAGCCCCAGCATTTT. Its translation is CASSGTGGLYSNQPQHF.

The chain links TRBV15 to TRBJ1-1; TRBD1 might be the D (6 bases). Trimming stripped 0 bases from V and 4 bases from J, with 9 bases between. CDR3 length: 14 residues. CDR1 and CDR2 (germline): LNHNV, YYDKDF (reference sequence). The CDR3 DNA reads as TGTGCCACCAGCAGAGACAGGGGAAGCACTGAAGCTTTCTTT. As protein: CATSRDRGSTEAFF.

V is TRBV25-1 and J is TRBJ2-1; 11 bases are a match to TRBD2. CDR3 length: 17 amino acids. The trim removed 6 bases at V and 6 bases at J, leaving 13 bases unmatched. CDR1 is MGHDK and CDR2 is SYGVNS in the germline V gene. Written as DNA, the CDR3 is TGTGCCAGCAGCCCCAGAATAGGCCTAGCGGGGGGCAATGAGCAGTTCTTC. Protein: CASSPRIGLAGGNEQFF.

The CDR3 DNA reads TGTGCCAGCAGTTCATGGACTAGCGGGGGTCAAGAGACCCAGTACTTC. It codes for CASSSWTSGGQETQYF. This sequence joins TRBV27 and TRBJ2-5; the match to TRBD2 covers 13 bases. From germline, CDR1 is MNHEY and CDR2 SMNVEV (reference sequence). V dropped 4 bases and J dropped 2; count of bases not matched to a gene: 4. This CDR3 contains 16 residues.

The chain employs TRBV29-1 and TRBJ2-2, with TRBD2 identical over 8 bases. Germline-derived CDR1 and CDR2 are SQVTM and ANQGSEA. The CDR3 spans 15 residues. The V gene end was trimmed by 6 bases and the J gene end by 2 bases; junction bases not matched to a gene: 8. CDR3 bases: TGCAGCGTCCTCCGTGGGACTAGAAACACCGGGGAGCTGTTTTTT. It is translated as CSVLRGTRNTGELFF.

The chain couples TRBV18 to TRBJ2-7; D perhaps matches TRBD1 (5 bases). CDR1 KGHSH and CDR2 LQKENI come from the germline V gene. Between the trimmed V and J ends, which lost 2 bases and 3 bases, there was a span of 11 bases. The length of the CDR3 is 14 residues. CDR3 sequence (DNA): TGTGCCAGCTCACCAGGTGACAGACACTACGAGCAGTACTTC. Residues: CASSPGDRHYEQYF.

This chain uses TRBV30 with TRBJ2-3, with 8 bases identical to TRBD1. Germline V gives CDR1 GTSNPN, CDR2 SVGIG (reference sequence). The J segment lost 4 bases and the V segment lost 4 bases, leaving 10 bases of the junction unmatched. The CDR3 contains 15 residues. The CDR3, as DNA: TGTGCCTGGAATACTCAGGGGGCAAGCGCAGATACGCAGTATTTT. It yields the protein CAWNTQGASADTQYF.

The chain recombines TRBV18 with TRBJ2-7, with D uncertain. Germline V gene data show CDR1 as KGHSH and CDR2 as LQKENI. Trimming cost V 6 bases and J 6 bases, with 15 bases left between them. This CDR3 comprises 13 residues. The CDR3 coding sequence is TGTGCCAGCTCTGCCGGGTCCCTGGGCGAGCAGTACTTC. Protein: CASSAGSLGEQYF.

The V call is TRBV7-9, the J call TRBJ2-2; the D gene is possibly TRBD2 (6 bases). Trimming left V 6 bases short and J 1 base short, with 12 bases between. Germline CDR1 SEHNR, CDR2 FQNEAQ (reference sequence). This CDR3 spans 15 amino acids. The chain's CDR3 is CASRTSTGNTGELFF. The CDR3 DNA is TGTGCCAGCAGAACTAGCACTGGGAACACCGGGGAGCTGTTTTTT.

CDR3 nucleotides: TGTGCCAGTACCTGGACAGGGGCGAACACCGGGGAGCTGTTTTTT. It translates to CASTWTGANTGELFF. The genes are TRBV19 and TRBJ2-2, with TRBD1 identical over 9 bases. The germline gives CDR1 LNHDA, CDR2 SQIVND (reference sequence). V was clipped by 7 bases and J by 0 bases; unmatched bases: 3. CDR3 size: 15 residues.

J is TRBJ1-5 and V is TRBV30; 7 positions match TRBD1. Per germline, CDR1 GTSNPN and CDR2 SVGIG (reference sequence). This CDR3 is 13 amino acids long. V shed 2 bases and J 5 bases; nucleotides not matched to a gene: 3. CDR3 sequence (DNA): TGTGCCTGGAGTCTGGGACAGCATCAGCCCCAGCATTTT. This translates into CAWSLGQHQPQHF.

This chain uses TRBV30 with TRBJ2-2; 7 nucleotides align to TRBD1. The CDR3 totals 13 residues. Unmatched junction bases numbered 1, after V lost 1 base and J lost 5 bases. Germline loops: CDR1 GTSNPN, CDR2 SVGIG (reference sequence). In nucleotides, the CDR3 is TGTGCCTGGAGTGAACAGGGGACCGGGGAGCTGTTTTTT. This sequence encodes CAWSEQGTGELFF.

The chain carries TRBV7-8 and TRBJ2-7, with 9 bases fitting TRBD2. Losses at the gene ends were 5 bases for V and 4 bases for J; bases not matched to a gene: 12. The length of the CDR3 is 16 residues. In germline, CDR1 is SGHVS, CDR2 FQNEAQ. CDR3 residues: CASSTGTSQRDYEQYF. CDR3 sequence (DNA): TGTGCCAGCAGCACCGGGACTAGCCAACGGGATTACGAGCAGTACTTC.

The chain uses TRBV7-8 and TRBJ1-2; D is unclear. Germline CDR1 reads SGHVS; CDR2 reads FQNEAQ. The ends were cut back, 5 bases at V and 1 base at J, with 14 bases in the middle. The CDR3 spans 15 residues. The DNA for the CDR3 is TGTGCCAGCAGCCCTGGGAGAGATCATAACTATGGCTACACCTTC. Translated, it gives CASSPGRDHNYGYTF.

This chain links TRBV2 with TRBJ1-5, with 7 bases identical to TRBD1. The V segment lost 2 bases and the J segment 3 bases; nucleotides outside the gene matches: 4. The germline V gene has CDR1 SNHLY and CDR2 FYNNEI. The CDR3 totals 15 residues. The CDR3: CASSEMGQTNQPQHF. CDR3 DNA: TGTGCCAGCAGTGAAATGGGACAGACCAATCAGCCCCAGCATTTT.

On this clone: This sample includes further DNA sequences coding for the same CDR3. The chain carries TRBV9 and TRBJ2-7, with 8 bases that match TRBD2. Trimming cost V 4 bases and J 3 bases; bases outside gene matches: 18. Germline loops: CDR1 SGDLS, CDR2 YYNGEE. There are 18 residues in the CDR3. The CDR3 nucleotides read TGTGCCAGCAGCCTCTCAACAGAGAGCGGGAGAGGAATCTACGAGCAGTACTTC. Protein product: CASSLSTESGRGIYEQYF.

The V call is TRBV2, the J call TRBJ1-1; D is undetermined. The V and J ends lost 6 bases and 11 bases respectively, with 10 bases between them. The CDR3 is 10 amino acids. The germline V gene encodes CDR1 SNHLY and CDR2 FYNNEI. The CDR3 sequence: CASREVVAFF. DNA for the CDR3: TGTGCCAGCAGAGAGGTAGTTGCTTTCTTT.

V gene TRBV9 combines with J gene TRBJ2-3, with a tentative D call TRBD2 (5 bases). This CDR3 is built from 15 residues. V lost 1 base and J lost 2, with 11 bases in between. Germline CDR1 is SGDLS and CDR2 is YYNGEE. This CDR3 reads CASSVSGFYTDTQYF. The CDR3 DNA follows: TGTGCCAGCAGCGTATCGGGATTCTACACAGATACGCAGTATTTT.